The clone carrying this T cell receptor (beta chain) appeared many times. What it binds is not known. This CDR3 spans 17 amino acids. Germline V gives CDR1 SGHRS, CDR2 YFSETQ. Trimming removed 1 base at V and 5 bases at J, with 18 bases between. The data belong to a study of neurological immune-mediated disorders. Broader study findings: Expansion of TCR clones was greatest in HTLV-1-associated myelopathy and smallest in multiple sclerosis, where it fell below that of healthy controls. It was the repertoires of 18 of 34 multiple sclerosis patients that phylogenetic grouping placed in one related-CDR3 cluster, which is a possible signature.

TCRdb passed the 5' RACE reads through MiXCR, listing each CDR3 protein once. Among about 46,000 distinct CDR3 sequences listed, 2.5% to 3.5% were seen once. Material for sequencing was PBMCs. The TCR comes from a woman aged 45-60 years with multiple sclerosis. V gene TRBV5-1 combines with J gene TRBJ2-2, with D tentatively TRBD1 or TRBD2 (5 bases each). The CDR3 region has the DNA TGCGCCAGCAGCTTGCCGATACCGGGGCCTACAACCGGGGAGCTGTTTTTT. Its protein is CASSLPIPGPTTGELFF.